Below, one T cell receptor (beta chain) is given with its context. This sample stems from a study of blood T cells in healthy people across ages. The individuals who served as donors were healthy Caucasians living in Russia, aged about 6 to 95. Per-sample PBMC isolation yielded at least 6.5 million cells. A second about 6 to 11 cycle PCR used barcoded and J-beta primers. TCRdb ran MiXCR on the 5' RACE reads and lists one entry per CDR3 protein. The data show under 2 million distinct CDR3 sequences, roughly 30% seen once. The origin of this receptor is a woman aged 25 to 39 in good health. The sequenced sample consisted of blood.

The chain's CDR3 is CASRSSGQIFDEQFF. Written as DNA, the CDR3 is TGTGCCAGCAGATCTAGCGGGCAAATTTTCGATGAGCAGTTCTTC. The rearrangement links TRBV7-8 to TRBJ2-1; 8 nucleotides align to TRBD2. Looked up from germline, CDR1 is SGHVS and CDR2 is FQNEAQ. The CDR3 extends over 15 amino acids. V shed 6 bases, J shed 8 bases, and the junction held 12 bases outside the gene matches.